This TCR beta chain was sequenced during a study of T cells after yellow fever vaccination. Overall study: Low-cell-number fractions underwent preparation using SMART-Seq v4 Ultra Low Input.

As TCR cDNA was made by 5'RACE template switching, a universal primer site and UMIs were added. TCRdb recomputed calls from the 5' RACE reads with MiXCR, one row per CDR3 protein. Among roughly 520,000 distinct CDR3 sequences listed, 21% were seen once. Study-level findings and limits: Boosting was followed by the reappearance of most primary-vaccination clones (approximately 97% CD4, around 86% CD8).

In its sample, this clonotype was seen many times. What it binds is not known. The source material was PBMCs, sampled approximately 22 days after the first yellow fever vaccination. This clonotype was sampled from a young man who received the YFV17D yellow fever vaccine.

As DNA, the CDR3 is TGTGCCAGCAGCTCTAGTCCGACCGAGCAGCCCCAGCATTTT. It encodes CASSSSPTEQPQHF. The V gene is TRBV5-6, the J gene TRBJ1-5; D gene unclear. In germline, CDR1 is SGHDT, CDR2 YYEEEE. The CDR3 runs to 14 residues. V shed 3 bases and J shed 7 bases, with 14 bases lying between them.